The 27 T cell receptor beta chains presented below share a single source sample, sequenced in a study of cytotoxic CD8 clonotypes in ibrutinib-treated CLL. Profiling relied on immunoSEQ multiplex PCR, and the TCRdb table lists in-frame clones only, not all of them. The table records around 300,000 clones, about 80% of them present only once. Specimen: PBMCs, collected before ibrutinib treatment. Receptors were obtained from a human donor with chronic lymphocytic leukemia.

The chain carries TRBV2 and TRBJ2-7; 8 nucleotides align to TRBD1. In germline, CDR1 is SNHLY, CDR2 FYNNEI. Trimming removed 9 bases from V and 3 bases from J; junction bases left unmatched: 13. CDR3 size: 15 residues. The CDR3 sequence is CARTDPRQGSYEQYF. The CDR3 DNA is TGTGCCAGGACCGACCCGAGACAGGGGAGCTACGAGCAGTACTTC.

The chain links TRBV7-2 to TRBJ2-3; TRBD2 matches 13 bases. The ends lost 2 bases at V and 5 bases at J; junction bases unmatched: 10. The CDR3 loop spans 18 amino acids. CDR1 is SGHTA and CDR2 is FQGNSA in the germline V gene. CDR3 in amino acids: CASSLYPGLAGVGDTQYF. The CDR3 DNA is TGTGCCAGCAGCTTATATCCCGGACTAGCGGGAGTCGGAGATACGCAGTATTTT.

The count of this clone is one. The V gene is TRBV5-6, the J gene TRBJ2-3; D possibly corresponds to TRBD2 (6 bases). CDR1 and CDR2 from the germline V gene are SGHDT and YYEEEE. The germline V and J ends were trimmed by 4 bases and 0 bases, with 15 bases remaining between them. The CDR3 is made up of 16 amino acids. CDR3 in DNA: TGTGCCAGCAGCCGCGGCAGGGCGGGAAGCACAGATACGCAGTATTTT. Translating it yields CASSRGRAGSTDTQYF. The whole variable domain, remainder taken from reference TRBV5-6 and TRBJ2-3, is DAGVTQSPTHLIKTRGQQVTLRCSPKSGHDTVSWYQQALGQGPQFIFQYYEEEERQRGNFPDRFSGHQFPNYSSELNVNALLLGDSALYLCASSRGRAGSTDTQYFGPGTRLTVL.

The rearrangement links TRBV5-1 to TRBJ2-3, with a possible D match to TRBD2 (5 bases). Germline V lookup: CDR1 SGHRS, CDR2 YFSETQ. Trimming pared 7 bases from V and 4 bases from J, leaving 7 bases between. This CDR3 region has 11 residues. The chain's CDR3 is CASGRADTQYF. In DNA form, the CDR3 reads TGCGCCAGCGGGAGAGCAGATACGCAGTATTTT.

The rearrangement links TRBV7-6 to TRBJ2-7; 8 bases agree with TRBD2. The CDR3 consists of 15 residues. V was pared by 2 bases and J by 2 bases, with 5 bases of the junction left unmatched. Germline loops: CDR1 SGHVS, CDR2 FNYEAQ. DNA for the CDR3: TGTGCCAGCAGCTTATCGGGACTAGAGGCCTACGAGCAGTACTTC. Protein sequence: CASSLSGLEAYEQYF. Drawing the rest from reference TRBV7-6 and TRBJ2-7, the complete variable domain is GAGVSQSPRYKVTKRGQDVALRCDPISGHVSLYWYRQALGQGPEFLTYFNYEAQQDKSGLPNDRFSAERPEGSISTLTIQRTEQRDSAMYRCASSLSGLEAYEQYFGPGTRLTVT.

The chain joins TRBV18 to TRBJ1-3, with TRBD1 identical over 7 bases. Germline V gene lookup returns CDR1 KGHSH and CDR2 LQKENI. Losses at the gene ends were 8 bases for V and 3 bases for J; bases not matched to a gene: 4. The CDR3 sequence is 13 residues long. CDR3 loop: CASPTGLGNTIYF. In DNA, the CDR3 is TGTGCCAGCCCGACAGGGCTTGGAAACACCATATATTTT.

The rearrangement links TRBV25-1 to TRBJ1-1; 8 nucleotides agree with TRBD1. There are 14 residues in the CDR3. The germline CDR1 and CDR2 sequences are MGHDK and SYGVNS. The V segment lost 5 bases and the J segment 5 bases; nucleotides outside the gene matches: 7. In nucleotides, the CDR3 is TGTGCCAGCAGTCTTGGACAGGGTTGGACTGAAGCTTTCTTT. It yields the protein CASSLGQGWTEAFF.

There are a few counts of this clone. The chain recombines TRBV19 with TRBJ2-3, with D uncertain. V was pared by 4 bases and J by 2 bases, with 7 bases between. Germline V gene lookup returns CDR1 LNHDA and CDR2 SQIVND (reference sequence). CDR3 length equals 13 residues. Here the CDR3 reads CASSKTHTDTQYF. CDR3 in DNA: TGTGCCAGTAGTAAAACTCACACAGATACGCAGTATTTT.

The rearrangement uses TRBV18 and TRBJ2-3; 9 positions match TRBD1. Germline loops: CDR1 KGHSH, CDR2 LQKENI. The V and J ends lost 2 bases and 7 bases, in that order; junction bases with no gene match: 10. CDR3 length equals 16 residues. CDR3 sequence: CASSPITGQGWYTQYF. The CDR3 DNA sequence: TGTGCCAGCTCACCAATAACTGGACAGGGGTGGTATACGCAGTATTTT.

V gene TRBV14 combines with J gene TRBJ2-1; unclear D gene. The CDR3 sequence is 11 residues long. V was trimmed by 4 bases and J by 7 bases, leaving 5 bases between them. CDR1 and CDR2 (germline): SGHDN, FVKESK. CDR3 sequence reads: CASSRTNEQFF. CDR3 bases: TGTGCCAGCAGCCGGACGAATGAGCAGTTCTTC.

The gene calls are TRBV5-1 and TRBJ2-2, with 10 bases lining up with TRBD2. Trimming cost V 5 bases and J 8 bases; bases outside gene matches: 12. Germline V gives CDR1 SGHRS, CDR2 YFSETQ. This CDR3 comprises 16 residues. The chain's CDR3 is CASRRLAGEIGGELFF. CDR3 sequence (DNA): TGCGCCAGCAGAAGGCTAGCGGGAGAGATAGGAGGGGAGCTGTTTTTT.

This clone was counted a few times. CDR3 in DNA: TGCGCCAGCAGTCTAGCGGGATCCTACGAGCAGTACTTC. Amino acids: CASSLAGSYEQYF. The J gene is TRBJ2-7, the V gene TRBV10-2, with 9 bases matching TRBD2. J was trimmed by 1 base and V by 5 bases; bases with no gene match: 0. The germline CDR1 and CDR2 sequences are WSHSY and SAAADI. The CDR3 loop spans 13 amino acids.

The rearrangement uses TRBV5-4 and TRBJ2-7; D is possibly TRBD1 (6 bases). This CDR3 region has 15 residues. Per germline, CDR1 SGHNT and CDR2 YYREEE (reference sequence). Trimming took off 3 bases at V and 3 bases at J, with 16 bases between the two ends. In DNA form, the CDR3 reads TGTGCCAGCAGCTCCGAGACAGGAAGCCTCTACGAGCAGTACTTC. As protein: CASSSETGSLYEQYF.

The genes are TRBV27 and TRBJ2-3; D gene unclear. The CDR3 is made up of 12 amino acids. Looked up from germline, CDR1 is MNHEY and CDR2 is SMNVEV (reference sequence). V shed 8 bases and J shed 0 bases, with 6 bases lying between them. The CDR3: CASGPSTDTQYF. DNA of the CDR3: TGTGCCAGCGGCCCCAGCACAGATACGCAGTATTTT.

The chain is built from TRBV6-5 and TRBJ1-3; a possible D gene is TRBD1 (6 bases). V lost 6 bases and J 0 bases, leaving 9 bases between the germline ends. The V gene's germline CDR1 is MNHEY and CDR2 SVGAGI. This CDR3 region has 14 residues. The CDR3 DNA sequence: TGTGCCAGCAGAGGGGGGGGCTCTGGAAACACCATATATTTT. Amino acids: CASRGGGSGNTIYF.

This chain joins TRBV15 and TRBJ2-2; a weak D match, TRBD1 (5 bases). CDR3 length equals 14 residues. Germline V gene lookup returns CDR1 LNHNV and CDR2 YYDKDF (reference sequence). Trimming cost V 3 bases and J 4 bases, with 9 bases left between them. The CDR3 loop reads CATSSRESTGELFF. The CDR3 DNA is TGTGCCACCAGCAGCAGGGAATCCACCGGGGAGCTGTTTTTT.

The CDR3 sequence is CASSPGTGPVEQFF. CDR3 DNA: TGTGCCAGCAGCCCCGGGACAGGACCCGTTGAGCAGTTCTTC. The V and J genes are TRBV7-9 and TRBJ2-1; 8 bases agree with TRBD1. After removal of 5 bases from V and 9 bases from J, the junction contained 9 bases not matched to a gene. The length of the CDR3 is 14 residues. From germline, CDR1 is SEHNR and CDR2 FQNEAQ (reference sequence).

V usage is TRBV11-2 and J usage is TRBJ1-2; TRBD1 aligns across 10 bases. Germline CDR1 reads SGHAT; CDR2 reads FQNNGV. V dropped 1 base and J dropped 2; count of bases not matched to a gene: 13. The CDR3 is 19 amino acids. The CDR3 nucleotides are TGTGCCAGCAGCTTAGTGGGATGGACAGGGGGTACAACGAACTATGGCTACACCTTC. As protein: CASSLVGWTGGTTNYGYTF.

The chain recombines TRBV7-3 with TRBJ2-2; 7 bases match TRBD2. The length of the CDR3 is 14 residues. Losses at the gene ends were 3 bases for V and 5 bases for J; bases not matched to a gene: 3. Germline loops: CDR1 SGHTA, CDR2 FQGTGA. The DNA of the CDR3 is TGTGCCAGCAGCTTCAACGGGAGGACCGGGGAGCTGTTTTTT. Translation: CASSFNGRTGELFF. Combining the CDR3 with reference TRBV7-3 and TRBJ2-2 gives the whole variable domain GAGVSQTPSNKVTEKGKYVELRCDPISGHTALYWYRQSLGQGPEFLIYFQGTGAADDSGLPNDRFFAVRPEGSVSTLKIQRTERGDSAVYLCASSFNGRTGELFFGEGSRLTVL.

This rearrangement joins TRBV11-2 to TRBJ1-1; D unresolved. V was clipped by 1 base and J by 4 bases, with 13 bases between them. The CDR3 has 15 amino acids. CDR1 is SGHAT, CDR2 FQNNGV, per germline. CDR3 bases: TGTGCCAGCAGCTTAGGGGTCGGCAGGTCCACTGAAGCTTTCTTT. This translates into CASSLGVGRSTEAFF.

Details on this clone: The junction shows a germline mismatch at one end, possibly a read error. The chain has TRBV30 and TRBJ2-1, with 8 bases matching TRBD2. The CDR3 runs 15 residues. CDR1 is GTSNPN, CDR2 SVGIG, per germline (reference sequence). The CDR3 DNA follows: TGTGCCGGGAGGACTAGCCCAACGAATGTGGGTGAGCAGTTCTTC. Translation: CAGRTSPTNVGEQFF.

This chain uses TRBV18 with TRBJ1-5, with 7 bases identical to TRBD1. V was pared by 3 bases and J by 5 bases, with 13 bases of the junction left unmatched. Germline V gene sequence: CDR1 KGHSH, CDR2 LQKENI. CDR3 length: 17 amino acids. The CDR3 here is CASSPDRNRGLDQPQHF. The CDR3 DNA follows: TGTGCCAGCTCACCCGATAGAAACAGGGGTCTAGATCAGCCCCAGCATTTT.

This clone occurred a few times. V and J are TRBV27 and TRBJ1-2; D is perhaps TRBD1 (6 bases). CDR3 size: 13 residues. The V and J ends lost 5 bases and 7 bases respectively, with 14 bases between them. Germline lookup yields CDR1 MNHEY and CDR2 SMNVEV (reference sequence). The CDR3 DNA reads as TGTGCCAGCAGTGAACAGGGTGTTGGTGGCTACACCTTC. Its translation is CASSEQGVGGYTF.

This clone appeared once. The genes are TRBV27 and TRBJ2-7; 10 nucleotides agree with TRBD2. Germline V gene sequence: CDR1 MNHEY, CDR2 SMNVEV (reference sequence). This CDR3 contains 15 residues. The trim removed 1 base at V and 4 bases at J, leaving 4 bases unmatched. CDR3 nucleotide sequence: TGTGCCAGCAGTTTATACGGAGCGGGAGGGTACGAGCAGTACTTC. As protein: CASSLYGAGGYEQYF.

The chain has TRBV18 and TRBJ1-3; no definite D call. V was pared by 3 bases and J by 0 bases, with 12 bases between. Per the germline V gene, CDR1 is KGHSH and CDR2 is LQKENI. The length of the CDR3 is 16 residues. CDR3 nucleotide sequence: TGTGCCAGCTCACCTTTCGACGGCTCCTCTGGAAACACCATATATTTT. It translates to CASSPFDGSSGNTIYF.

CDR3 in amino acids: CASSVDWAGANYGYTF. The CDR3 nucleotides are TGTGCCAGCAGCGTAGACTGGGCCGGGGCTAACTATGGCTACACCTTC. The rearrangement joins TRBV9 to TRBJ1-2, with D unclear. Germline values: CDR1 SGDLS, CDR2 YYNGEE. V was shortened by 0 bases and J by 0 bases, with 12 bases between the two germline ends. The CDR3 spans 16 residues.

J is TRBJ2-5 and V is TRBV15, with no clear D. The CDR3 sequence is 13 residues long. The germline V and J ends were trimmed by 0 bases and 1 base, with 3 bases remaining between them. Germline V CDR1 and CDR2: LNHNV, YYDKDF (reference sequence). The CDR3 DNA is TGTGCCACCAGCAGAGATCCCCAAGAGACCCAGTACTTC. It translates to CATSRDPQETQYF.